Following are 28 T cell receptor delta chains from one sample sequenced in a study of gamma-delta T cells after stem cell transplantation. TCRdb re-called the RT-PCR reads with CATT. The repertoire consists of about 2,500 delta-chain clones, with around 19% occurring once and the leading ten covering over 7.5%. The sample comprised gamma-delta T cells. The receptors shown here come from a human donor. It is not recorded whose cells these are; they may come from a transplant donor.

The table lists this clone with a few counts. The chain has TRDV2 and TRDJ3, with 9 bases fitting TRDD3. This CDR3 region has 19 residues. Losses at the gene ends were 3 bases for V and 2 bases for J; bases not matched to a gene: 10. Germline CDR1 is GEAIGNYY and CDR2 is EKD. The CDR3, as DNA: TGTGCCTGTGACCCTCTGGGGGATCTTAGCCCCTGGGACACCCGACAGATGTTTTTC. It codes for CACDPLGDLSPWDTRQMFF.

CDR3: CALGEMNTWTLLWGPYTDKLIF. The CDR3 DNA sequence: TGTGCTCTTGGGGAAATGAACACCTGGACCTTACTATGGGGACCGTACACCGATAAACTCATCTTT. The rearrangement joins TRDV1 to TRDJ1; maybe TRDD3 (5 bases). As TCRdb names no J gene, one was assigned here on the basis of a DNA match to germline. V lost 2 bases, J lost 0 bases, and 31 bases lay in between. The CDR3 has 22 residues. The germline CDR1 and CDR2 sequences are TSWWSYY and QGS.

On this clone itself: A read error is possible here, since a much larger clone lies one base away. The same CDR3 is also encoded by other DNA sequences in this sample. The chain joins TRDV1 to TRDJ1; D uncertain. Germline CDR1 reads TSWWSYY; CDR2 reads QGS. This CDR3 is 19 amino acids long. V was cut by 8 bases and J by 1 base, with 29 bases left in between. The CDR3 DNA reads TGTGCTCTTAAACGCGGTAAAAAGGCGGCGGGGTACCCCACCGATAAACTCATCTTT. Encoded protein: CALKRGKKAAGYPTDKLIF.

This clone appeared a few times. At one end, the junction sequence differs from germline, possibly due to a read error. The V gene is TRDV2, the J gene TRDJ3, with 7 bases aligning to TRDD3. In germline, CDR1 is GEAIGNYY, CDR2 EKD. This CDR3 contains 18 residues. The CDR3 loop reads CACDTGGYAAWYTRPMFF. Written as DNA, the CDR3 is TGTGCCTGTGACACCGGTGGATACGCGGCCTGGTACACCCGACCGATGTTTTTC.

This clone rates as large. Other DNA sequences in the same sample also yield this CDR3. The chain combines TRDV2 with TRDJ1; 8 bases are shared with TRDD3. This CDR3 is built from 17 residues. V lost 0 bases and J lost 2; bases outside the gene matches: 10. Looked up from germline, CDR1 is GEAIGNYY and CDR2 is EKD. The CDR3: CACDTLRGDTKTDKLIF. CDR3 in DNA: TGTGCCTGTGACACCTTAAGAGGGGATACTAAGACCGATAAACTCATCTTT.

This clone is labeled medium-sized. This CDR3 is also generated by other DNA sequences in the sample. V is TRDV1 and J is TRDJ2; 9 nucleotides align to TRDD3. The trim removed 1 base at V and 9 bases at J, leaving 6 bases unmatched. The CDR3 is 15 residues long. Germline V gives CDR1 TSWWSYY, CDR2 QGS. The CDR3 loop reads CALGEHGGYHPQLFF. The CDR3 DNA is TGTGCTCTTGGGGAACACGGGGGATACCATCCACAACTCTTCTTT.

Remarks on this clone: A much larger clone sits a single nucleotide away, making a read error possible. The same CDR3 is also encoded by other DNA sequences in this sample. The genes are TRDV2 and TRDJ3; 7 nucleotides match TRDD3. CDR3 size: 20 residues. Germline loops: CDR1 GEAIGNYY, CDR2 EKD. The CDR3 is CACDSVTGDPSSCDTRQMFF. The CDR3 coding sequence is TGTGCCTGTGACTCAGTAACTGGGGACCCGAGCTCCTGTGACACCCGACAGATGTTTTTC.

Points on this clone: One end of the junction varies from germline; a read error may be responsible. This sequence joins TRDV1 and TRDJ1; D is possibly TRDD2 or TRDD3 (9 bases each). The J gene is not listed in TCRdb, so it was assigned here from a DNA match to germline. Germline loops: CDR1 TSWWSYY, CDR2 QGS. The CDR3 runs to 22 residues. As DNA, the CDR3 is TGTGCTATTGGGCAAACCCGGCCTTCCTACAAACCGGGGGATACTAATACCGATAAACTCATCTTT. Translation gives CAIGQTRPSYKPGDTNTDKLIF.

Only a few counts were recorded for this clone. A much larger clone sits a single nucleotide away, making a read error possible. The V and J genes are TRDV2 and TRDJ3, with 9 bases identical to TRDD3. Germline CDR1 GEAIGNYY, CDR2 EKD. Trimming took 3 bases from V and 0 from J; bases not matched to a gene: 8. CDR3 length: 19 amino acids. CDR3 loop: CACDAGWGISSWDTRQMFF. The DNA for the CDR3 is TGTGCCTGTGACGCCGGCTGGGGGATTAGCTCCTGGGACACCCGACAGATGTTTTTC.

By share, this clone counts as large. The rearrangement links TRDV2 to TRDJ3; 9 nucleotides line up with TRDD3. Germline trimming cut 3 bases from V and 1 base from J; bases unmatched to any gene: 15. The CDR3 length is 21 residues. Germline V lookup: CDR1 GEAIGNYY, CDR2 EKD. The CDR3 nucleotides read TGTGCCTGTGACGTCGTACTGGGGGACCTCCGGAGGTCCTGGGACACCCGACAGATGTTTTTC. It codes for CACDVVLGDLRRSWDTRQMFF.

This clone has more than one count but fewer than ten. A much larger clone sits a single nucleotide away, making a read error possible. The chain uses TRDV3 and TRDJ2, with D hard to call. This CDR3 region has 12 residues. The V and J ends lost 2 bases and 5 bases respectively, with 9 bases between them. The germline V gene has CDR1 TVYSNPD and CDR2 GDNSRS (reference sequence). CDR3 bases: TGTGCCTTTTACGTGGCCACAGCACAACTCTTCTTT. Its translation: CAFYVATAQLFF.

This clone is medium-sized by share. The same CDR3 also results from other DNA sequences found in this sample. The genes are TRAV29/DV5 and TRDJ2; 10 nucleotides line up with TRDD3. V was pared by 0 bases and J by 0 bases, with 8 bases of the junction left unmatched. The CDR3 length is 18 residues. CDR1 is NSMFDY, CDR2 ISSIKDK, per germline. CDR3 DNA sequence: TGTGCAGCAAGCGTTCCCTACGGGGGATACGCTTTGACAGCACAACTCTTCTTT. Protein product: CAASVPYGGYALTAQLFF.

This clone has only a few counts. For the CDR3, the DNA is TGTGCTCTTGGGGAATGTGGCCTTCCTACATTGGGCACCGATAAACTCATCTTT. Its protein product is CALGECGLPTLGTDKLIF. The V call is TRDV1, the J call TRDJ1, with TRDD2 matching over 9 bases. This CDR3 is built from 18 residues. Germline V gene data show CDR1 as TSWWSYY and CDR2 as QGS. V gave up 2 bases and J gave up 1 base; unmatched junction bases: 11.

The chain has TRDV3 and TRDJ3; 9 nucleotides match TRDD3. Assignment of the J gene here rests on matching the DNA to germline, because TCRdb gives none. V was pared by 0 bases and J by 0 bases, with 9 bases of the junction left unmatched. The CDR3 runs 19 residues. Germline CDR1 TVYSNPD, CDR2 GDNSRS (reference sequence). This CDR3 reads CAFRPLTGGGSWDTRQMFF. DNA of the CDR3: TGTGCCTTTAGGCCCCTTACTGGGGGAGGCTCCTGGGACACCCGACAGATGTTTTTC.

This clone has a handful of counts. The J gene is TRDJ1, the V gene TRDV1, with a tentative D call TRDD3 (6 bases). The length of the CDR3 is 28 residues. Between the trimmed V and J ends, which lost 2 bases and 0 bases, there was a span of 49 bases. Germline CDR1 is TSWWSYY and CDR2 is QGS. The CDR3 coding sequence is TGTGCTCTTGGGGAAAAGGGAATGGGGGTTCTCCCGGATACTAGAGTTCGCCCACGGGGCTCGTACACCGATAAACTCATCTTT. This encodes CALGEKGMGVLPDTRVRPRGSYTDKLIF.

On this clone itself: This may be a read error: a much more frequent sequence differs by one nucleotide. The V gene went uncalled, while the J gene is TRDJ3; the D segment call TRDD3 is taken from the table without a DNA check. This CDR3 contains 22 residues. CDR3 nucleotides: TGTGCCTGTGACCCCCTCCCTGGACTGGTGGACCCTAGCTCCTGGGACACCCGACAGATGTTTTTC. Its protein product is CACDPLPGLVDPSSWDTRQMFF.

This clone is deemed medium-sized. The chain recombines TRDV1 with TRDJ1; 9 bases match TRDD2. Germline V lookup: CDR1 TSWWSYY, CDR2 QGS. V lost 3 bases to trimming and J lost 0 bases; unmatched junction nucleotides: 17. The CDR3 spans 20 residues. CDR3: CALGEGLPTSYWGHTDKLIF. CDR3 coding DNA: TGTGCTCTTGGGGAGGGCCTTCCTACCTCTTACTGGGGACACACCGATAAACTCATCTTT.

In this sample, this clone is large. The chain recombines TRDV2 with TRDJ3, with D uncertain. The germline CDR1 and CDR2 sequences are GEAIGNYY and EKD. V lost 0 bases to trimming and J lost 0 bases, with 8 bases between them. The CDR3 length is 17 residues. The CDR3 DNA is TGTGCCTGTGACACCGTTCCAAGCTCCTGGGACACCCGACAGATGTTTTTC. It is translated as CACDTVPSSWDTRQMFF.

As for this clone: This could be a read error, since a much larger clone is one nucleotide away. The chain is built from TRDV1 and TRDJ1, with 12 positions matching TRDD3. From germline, CDR1 is TSWWSYY and CDR2 QGS. The CDR3 contains 23 residues. CDR3: CALGEPRAFPHTGGYRVTDKPIF. The DNA of the CDR3 is TGTGCTCTTGGGGAACCCCGGGCCTTCCCGCATACTGGGGGATACAGGGTCACCGATAAACCCATCTTT.

This clone counts as medium-sized. Other nucleotide sequences in the sample specify the same CDR3. This sequence joins TRDV1 and TRDJ1; the match to TRDD3 covers 13 bases. The V and J ends lost 0 bases and 1 base, in that order; junction bases with no gene match: 17. In germline, CDR1 is TSWWSYY, CDR2 QGS. The CDR3 sequence is 22 residues long. The CDR3: CALGELPSYWGIRNEGTDKLIF. CDR3 sequence (DNA): TGTGCTCTTGGGGAACTCCCCTCCTACTGGGGGATACGTAATGAGGGCACCGATAAACTCATCTTT.

This clone was recorded a few times. The CDR3 sequence: CALGTNTHYTDKLIF. CDR3 sequence (DNA): TGTGCTCTTGGGACCAATACCCACTACACCGATAAACTCATCTTT. This chain links TRDV1 with TRDJ1; D remains unclear. Germline V gene sequence: CDR1 TSWWSYY, CDR2 QGS. Trimming cost V 5 bases and J 0 bases, with 13 bases left between them. The CDR3 is 15 residues long.

Relative to its sample, this clone is medium-sized (0.01 to 0.1%). V and J are TRDV1 and TRDJ2; TRDD3 aligns across 10 bases. Germline V lookup: CDR1 TSWWSYY, CDR2 QGS. V lost 2 bases to trimming and J lost 0 bases; unmatched junction nucleotides: 3. This CDR3 comprises 17 residues. The CDR3 loop reads CALGEGGYAALTAQLFF. CDR3 nucleotide sequence: TGTGCTCTTGGGGAAGGGGGATACGCAGCTTTGACAGCACAACTCTTCTTT.

For this clone: A read error may be the cause here, since a much bigger clone is one base away. The chain joins TRDV2 to TRDJ3; D is uncertain. V lost 0 bases and J lost 2, with 10 bases in between. This CDR3 is 17 amino acids long. The germline gives CDR1 GEAIGNYY, CDR2 EKD. The CDR3 is CACDTVPSPWDTRQMFF. The CDR3 DNA follows: TGTGCCTGTGACACCGTTCCAAGCCCCTGGGACACCCGACAGATGTTTTTC.

J is TRDJ3 and V is TRDV2, with 9 bases lining up with TRDD3. V lost 0 bases and J lost 0; bases outside the gene matches: 5. The V gene's germline CDR1 is GEAIGNYY and CDR2 EKD. The length of the CDR3 is 19 residues. The CDR3 sequence is CACDTYWGTRSWDTRQMFF. In DNA form, the CDR3 reads TGTGCCTGTGACACCTACTGGGGGACACGCTCCTGGGACACCCGACAGATGTTTTTC.

The rearrangement links TRDV1 to TRDJ1; possibly TRDD3 for D (6 bases). The CDR3 has 21 amino acids. Looked up from germline, CDR1 is TSWWSYY and CDR2 is QGS. Trimming stripped 2 bases from V and 0 bases from J, with 28 bases between. The DNA for the CDR3 is TGTGCTCTTGGGGAAAGGGGGAGGCTGCCCAGTGTGGGGGCTCACACCGATAAACTCATCTTT. This sequence encodes CALGERGRLPSVGAHTDKLIF.

A remark on this clone: Being one base from a much bigger clone, this may be a read error. The V gene is TRDV2, the J gene TRDJ2, with 12 bases fitting TRDD3. This CDR3 is built from 18 residues. Per the germline V gene, CDR1 is GEAIGNYY and CDR2 is EKD. As DNA, the CDR3 is TGTGCCCGTGATAGCGTACTGGGGGATACAGCTTTGACAGCACAACTCTTCTTT. Translating it yields CARDSVLGDTALTAQLFF.

The chain links TRDV1 to TRDJ1; 9 bases fit TRDD3. This CDR3 is built from 22 residues. V was pared by 0 bases and J by 0 bases, with 20 bases of the junction left unmatched. Looked up from germline, CDR1 is TSWWSYY and CDR2 is QGS. CDR3 in amino acids: CALGELIPLRTGGRRYTDKLIF. In DNA form, the CDR3 reads TGTGCTCTTGGGGAACTTATTCCCCTTCGTACTGGGGGACGACGTTACACCGATAAACTCATCTTT.

This clone was detected only a few times. This may stem from a read error, because a much larger clone lies one nucleotide away. Other DNA sequences in the same sample also yield this CDR3. This chain links TRDV3 with TRDJ1, with TRDD3 matching 7 bases. The V gene's germline CDR1 is TVYSNPD and CDR2 GDNSRS (reference sequence). The CDR3 is made up of 14 amino acids. The CDR3 DNA is TGCGCCGCGGATACTGGGGCCCACACCGATAAACTCATCTTT. It translates to CAADTGAHTDKLIF.